The rows below give T cell receptor beta chains drawn from one sample of a study of blood T cell repertoires in COVID-19. Only in-frame clones appear in the TCRdb table, and some are missing; sequencing was by immunoSEQ multiplex PCR. The profile shows some 190,000 clones, approximately 87% of them singletons. Sample: peripheral blood. These receptor sequences come from a person between 65 and 79 years old with COVID-19, enrolled during active disease. Both conserved end residues are part of each CDR3. A D gene is named only where the DNA matches it firmly. Clone size appears in some rows only: once, few, many, or a class for an expanded clone.

J	V	D	size	CDR3	DNA
TRBJ2-5	TRBV27	TRBD1	once	CASRRQGVKTQYF	TGTGCCAGCAGGCGACAGGGGGTAAAGACCCAGTACTTC
TRBJ2-1	TRBV6-5	TRBD2	NA	CANIHLAGHYNEQFF	TGTGCCAACATACACCTAGCGGGACACTACAATGAGCAGTTCTTC
TRBJ2-3	TRBV5-8	NA	NA	CASSGGWGADTQYF	TGTGCCAGCAGCGGCGGATGGGGCGCAGATACGCAGTATTTT
TRBJ1-5	TRBV6-1	TRBD1	NA	CASSRDRGRQPQHF	TGTGCCAGCAGTCGGGACAGGGGACGGCAGCCCCAGCATTTT
TRBJ1-4	TRBV2	TRBD1	NA	CASSPGTGASTNEKLFF	TGTGCCAGCAGTCCCGGGACAGGGGCTTCAACTAATGAAAAACTGTTTTTT
TRBJ2-5	TRBV7-2	NA	NA	CASSHRVGFSGQETQYF	TGTGCCAGCAGCCACAGGGTGGGGTTTTCCGGCCAAGAGACCCAGTACTTC
TRBJ2-3	TRBV29-1	NA	NA	CSVVGADTQYF	TGCAGCGTTGTCGGGGCAGATACGCAGTATTTT
TRBJ2-1	TRBV11-2	TRBD2	NA	CASSLKLAGGLSLDEQFF	TGTGCCAGCAGCTTAAAACTAGCGGGGGGGCTAAGTTTGGACGAGCAGTTCTTC
TRBJ1-1	TRBV10-3	NA	NA	CAISESVRSTEAFF	TGTGCCATCAGTGAGTCGGTCAGGTCTACTGAAGCTTTCTTT
TRBJ2-7	TRBV11-3	NA	NA	CASSREHHEQYF	TGTGCCAGCAGCCGGGAGCACCACGAGCAGTACTTC
TRBJ2-7	TRBV5-1	TRBD2	NA	CASSPTHSGRTEQYF	TGCGCCAGCAGCCCTACCCATAGCGGGAGGACCGAGCAGTACTTC
TRBJ2-5	TRBV7-2	NA	NA	CASSYSVSQETQYF	TGTGCCAGCAGCTATAGCGTAAGCCAAGAGACCCAGTACTTC
TRBJ2-1	TRBV20-1	NA	NA	CSASSPKGGYNEQFF	TGCAGTGCTAGTAGCCCAAAAGGGGGCTACAATGAGCAGTTCTTC
TRBJ1-5	TRBV28	TRBD1	few	CASSLKAGGRVRAQHF	TGTGCCAGCAGTTTAAAGGCAGGGGGTAGGGTAAGGGCCCAGCATTTT
TRBJ1-6	TRBV5-1	TRBD1	NA	CASSERPGTGRSPLHF	TGCGCCAGCAGCGAACGCCCTGGGACAGGGCGATCACCCCTCCACTTT
TRBJ2-1	TRBV2	TRBD2	NA	CASKERLAEQFF	TGTGCCAGCAAGGAGCGACTAGCGGAGCAGTTCTTC
TRBJ1-1	TRBV5-6	NA	NA	CASSPNLRNTEAFF	TGTGCCAGCAGCCCGAACTTGAGGAACACTGAAGCTTTCTTT
TRBJ2-1	TRBV5-1	NA	NA	CASSLEVLNEQFF	TGCGCCAGCAGCTTGGAAGTACTCAATGAGCAGTTCTTC
TRBJ1-5	TRBV19	TRBD1	NA	CASSITGQGNQPQHF	TGTGCCAGTAGTATTACGGGACAGGGCAATCAGCCCCAGCATTTT
TRBJ2-1	TRBV6-2/TRBV6-3	NA	NA	CASSAPGGRRGGYNEQFF	TGTGCCAGCAGTGCACCAGGGGGGAGGCGGGGTGGATACAATGAGCAGTTCTTC
TRBJ2-3	TRBV7-9	TRBD1	NA	CASSLEGASTDTQYF	TGTGCCAGCAGCTTAGAGGGGGCCAGCACAGATACGCAGTATTTT
TRBJ2-2	TRBV5-1	TRBD2	few	CASSPILAGITGELFF	TGCGCCAGCAGCCCAATCCTAGCGGGAATAACCGGGGAGCTGTTTTTT
TRBJ2-7	TRBV9	TRBD2	NA	CASSTRETGTRFNSRDEQYF	TGTGCCAGCAGCACCCGGGAAACCGGGACTAGATTTAATTCTCGGGACGAGCAGTACTTC
TRBJ2-2	TRBV7-9	NA	NA	CASSPPGTLNTGELFF	TGTGCCAGCAGCCCCCCCGGGACTCTGAACACCGGGGAGCTGTTTTTT
TRBJ2-1	TRBV2	TRBD2	NA	CASSETGGSYNEQFF	TGTGCCAGCAGTGAAACGGGGGGATCCTACAATGAGCAGTTCTTC
TRBJ1-4	TRBV30	TRBD1	once	CAWSIGTVNEKLFF	TGTGCCTGGAGTATCGGGACAGTAAATGAAAAACTGTTTTTT
TRBJ2-5	TRBV2	TRBD2	NA	CASSGGSGRSQETQYF	TGTGCCAGCAGTGGAGGTAGCGGGAGAAGTCAAGAGACCCAGTACTTC
TRBJ1-2	TRBV2	NA	NA	CASSEYSYGYTF	TGTGCCAGCAGTGAATACAGCTATGGCTACACCTTC
TRBJ2-7	TRBV7-9	NA	few	CASSFAAAYEQYF	TGTGCCAGCAGCTTTGCGGCTGCCTACGAGCAGTACTTC
TRBJ2-3	TRBV5-4	NA	once	CASSLRGGRTDTQYF	TGTGCCAGCAGTCTGCGGGGAGGAAGGACAGATACGCAGTATTTT
TRBJ1-1	TRBV19	NA	NA	CASSAGLNTEAFF	TGTGCCAGTAGCGCGGGGTTAAACACTGAAGCTTTCTTT
TRBJ1-5	TRBV28	NA	NA	CASSGVRQPQHF	TGTGCCAGTTCAGGGGTTCGTCAGCCCCAGCATTTT